Listed below are T cell receptor beta chains from one sample, sequenced in a study of T cell repertoires in cytomegalovirus infection. In TCRdb, the reads were re-called with MiXCR into one record per CDR3 protein. The sample lists 400,000 to 550,000 distinct CDR3 sequences; 11% were seen once. Sequenced input: PBMCs. The receptors here all came from a human donor in good health (CMV status not recorded). Some clones in this sample may be carry-over from other donors' samples. Both conserved end residues are part of each CDR3. D genes are given only for firm matches. Where a row states a size, it is once, few, many or the class of an expanded clone; other rows omit it.

v_call: TRBV3-1
clone_size: few
j_call: TRBJ2-7
d_call: TRBD1
cdr3_aa: CASSRAPTGGPYEQYF
cdr3_nt: TGTGCCAGCAGTCGAGCCCCGACAGGGGGCCCCTACGAGCAGTACTTC

v_call: TRBV18
clone_size: many
j_call: TRBJ1-1
d_call: .
cdr3_aa: CASSPPNRDTEAFF
cdr3_nt: TGTGCCAGCTCACCACCGAATCGGGACACTGAAGCTTTCTTT

v_call: TRBV19
clone_size: .
j_call: TRBJ2-2
d_call: .
cdr3_aa: CASSIVAPTGELFF
cdr3_nt: TGTGCCAGTAGTATAGTAGCCCCTACCGGGGAGCTGTTTTTT

v_call: TRBV12-5
clone_size: few
j_call: TRBJ2-1
d_call: TRBD1
cdr3_aa: CASGLADRGGNNEQFF
cdr3_nt: TGTGCTAGTGGTTTGGCGGACAGGGGAGGGAACAATGAGCAGTTCTTC

v_call: TRBV28
clone_size: many
j_call: TRBJ2-7
d_call: .
cdr3_aa: CASSSASLAEQYF
cdr3_nt: TGTGCCAGCAGTTCAGCATCTCTAGCCGAGCAGTACTTC

v_call: TRBV20-1
clone_size: many
j_call: TRBJ2-7
d_call: .
cdr3_aa: CSARDGGGMSYEQYF
cdr3_nt: TGCAGTGCTAGAGATGGGGGGGGCATGTCCTACGAGCAGTACTTC

v_call: TRBV18
clone_size: .
j_call: TRBJ2-7
d_call: .
cdr3_aa: CASSPRSRALSNEQYF
cdr3_nt: TGTGCCAGCTCACCACGCTCCAGGGCCCTGTCCAACGAGCAGTACTTC

v_call: TRBV12-3/TRBV12-4
clone_size: .
j_call: TRBJ2-2
d_call: .
cdr3_aa: CASSPQGIGAGELFF
cdr3_nt: TGTGCCAGCAGTCCACAGGGCATAGGAGCCGGGGAGCTGTTTTTT

v_call: TRBV12-3/TRBV12-4
clone_size: few
j_call: TRBJ2-2
d_call: TRBD2
cdr3_aa: CASTEREDTGELFF
cdr3_nt: TGTGCCAGCACGGAGCGGGAGGACACCGGGGAGCTGTTTTTT

v_call: TRBV28
clone_size: few
j_call: TRBJ1-1
d_call: .
cdr3_aa: CASSKSGQNIEAFF
cdr3_nt: TGTGCCAGCAGCAAATCCGGACAGAATATTGAAGCTTTCTTT

v_call: TRBV29-1
clone_size: many
j_call: TRBJ1-6
d_call: .
cdr3_aa: CSVGSSYNSPLHF
cdr3_nt: TGCAGCGTTGGATCCTCCTATAATTCACCCCTCCACTTT

v_call: TRBV10-3
clone_size: few
j_call: TRBJ2-5
d_call: .
cdr3_aa: CAISYLAESQETQYF
cdr3_nt: TGTGCCATCAGTTACTTAGCGGAATCCCAAGAGACCCAGTACTTC

v_call: TRBV12-3/TRBV12-4
clone_size: many
j_call: TRBJ1-2
d_call: .
cdr3_aa: CASSYTLTNYGYTF
cdr3_nt: TGTGCCAGCAGTTACACGCTTACTAACTATGGCTACACCTTC

v_call: TRBV7-9
clone_size: .
j_call: TRBJ2-2
d_call: .
cdr3_aa: CASSLAGTAGNTGELFF
cdr3_nt: TGTGCCAGCAGCTTAGCAGGGACAGCGGGCAACACCGGGGAGCTGTTTTTT

v_call: TRBV14
clone_size: many
j_call: TRBJ2-7
d_call: TRBD2
cdr3_aa: CASSQLTSGGTYEQYF
cdr3_nt: TGTGCCAGCAGCCAATTAACTAGCGGGGGAACCTACGAGCAGTACTTC

v_call: TRBV14
clone_size: many
j_call: TRBJ1-5
d_call: .
cdr3_aa: CASSPSGQHNQPQHF
cdr3_nt: TGTGCCAGCAGCCCTAGCGGACAGCACAATCAGCCCCAGCATTTT

v_call: TRBV7-3
clone_size: many
j_call: TRBJ1-1
d_call: TRBD1
cdr3_aa: CATRQGQNTEAFF
cdr3_nt: TGTGCCACCAGACAGGGGCAGAACACTGAAGCTTTCTTT

v_call: TRBV6-7
clone_size: .
j_call: TRBJ2-3
d_call: TRBD2
cdr3_aa: CASSYLRTSGTDTQYF
cdr3_nt: TGTGCCAGCAGTTACCTTAGGACTAGTGGCACAGATACGCAGTATTTT

v_call: TRBV7-7
clone_size: many
j_call: TRBJ2-5
d_call: TRBD2
cdr3_aa: CASSFSAGVAETQYF
cdr3_nt: TGTGCTAGCAGCTTTTCAGCGGGAGTAGCAGAGACCCAGTACTTC

v_call: TRBV7-2
clone_size: many
j_call: TRBJ2-2
d_call: .
cdr3_aa: CASSPPDSFANTGELFF
cdr3_nt: TGTGCCAGCAGCCCTCCTGACTCGTTCGCGAACACCGGGGAGCTGTTTTTT

v_call: TRBV24-1
clone_size: many
j_call: TRBJ2-1
d_call: .
cdr3_aa: CATSDSGDLQGHYNEQFF
cdr3_nt: TGTGCCACCAGTGATTCAGGTGATCTGCAGGGGCACTACAATGAGCAGTTCTTC

v_call: TRBV4-1
clone_size: many
j_call: TRBJ2-2
d_call: .
cdr3_aa: CASSQALRTTGELFF
cdr3_nt: TGCGCCAGCAGCCAAGCCCTCAGGACCACCGGGGAGCTGTTTTTT

v_call: TRBV29-1
clone_size: few
j_call: TRBJ2-3
d_call: TRBD2
cdr3_aa: CSISPGGGTDTQYF
cdr3_nt: TGCAGCATTTCTCCGGGGGGGGGCACAGATACGCAGTATTTT

v_call: TRBV5-4
clone_size: .
j_call: TRBJ2-1
d_call: .
cdr3_aa: CASSIISRSANEQFF
cdr3_nt: TGTGCCAGCAGCATCATTAGCCGGAGTGCGAATGAGCAGTTCTTC

v_call: TRBV18
clone_size: few
j_call: TRBJ1-5
d_call: TRBD1
cdr3_aa: CASSQSGGGQPQHF
cdr3_nt: TGTGCCAGCTCACAGTCAGGGGGGGGACAGCCCCAGCATTTT

v_call: TRBV28
clone_size: many
j_call: TRBJ2-3
d_call: .
cdr3_aa: CASSSTGLPLGDTQYF
cdr3_nt: TGTGCCAGCAGTTCCACCGGACTTCCTCTGGGAGATACGCAGTATTTT

v_call: TRBV3-1
clone_size: few
j_call: TRBJ2-7
d_call: .
cdr3_aa: CASSQDPSSYEQYF
cdr3_nt: TGTGCCAGCAGCCAAGATCCGAGCTCCTACGAGCAGTACTTC

v_call: TRBV7-3
clone_size: many
j_call: TRBJ2-3
d_call: TRBD1
cdr3_aa: CASSQGASTDTQYF
cdr3_nt: TGTGCCAGCAGCCAGGGGGCTAGCACAGATACGCAGTATTTT

v_call: TRBV7-6
clone_size: many
j_call: TRBJ2-4
d_call: TRBD2
cdr3_aa: CASSPPWTSGKNIQYF
cdr3_nt: TGTGCCAGCAGCCCTCCTTGGACTAGCGGGAAAAACATTCAGTACTTC

v_call: TRBV7-8
clone_size: many
j_call: TRBJ1-1
d_call: .
cdr3_aa: CASSLGESAFF
cdr3_nt: TGTGCCAGCAGCTTAGGGGAGTCGGCTTTCTTT

v_call: TRBV7-3
clone_size: many
j_call: TRBJ2-1
d_call: .
cdr3_aa: CASSLSRGQDEQFF
cdr3_nt: TGTGCCAGCAGCTTAAGCCGGGGACAAGATGAGCAGTTCTTC

v_call: TRBV28
clone_size: many
j_call: TRBJ2-3
d_call: TRBD2
cdr3_aa: CASRVDGGRDTQYF
cdr3_nt: TGTGCCAGCAGGGTGGACGGCGGGAGAGATACGCAGTATTTT

v_call: TRBV10-3
clone_size: .
j_call: TRBJ2-5
d_call: .
cdr3_aa: CAISETNKFPNF
cdr3_nt: TGTGCCATCAGTGAGACGAACAAGTTCCCCAACTTC

v_call: TRBV6-1
clone_size: many
j_call: TRBJ2-6
d_call: .
cdr3_aa: CASTRNRDRFSGANVLTF
cdr3_nt: TGTGCCAGCACCCGAAACCGGGACCGCTTCTCTGGGGCCAACGTCCTGACTTTC

v_call: TRBV7-9
clone_size: many
j_call: TRBJ2-1
d_call: .
cdr3_aa: CASSLGSLSHEQFF
cdr3_nt: TGTGCCAGCAGCTTGGGGAGCCTCTCCCATGAGCAGTTCTTC

v_call: TRBV28
clone_size: many
j_call: TRBJ1-2
d_call: .
cdr3_aa: CASSPLSQTDGYTF
cdr3_nt: TGTGCCAGCAGCCCCTTGAGCCAGACTGATGGCTACACCTTC